The T cell receptor beta chain described here comes from a study of identical twins listed by TCRdb under 2016. For context, the study as a whole: The study deep-sequenced TCR alpha and beta repertoires from monozygotic twins, unrelated adults of various ages and cord blood to test whether fetal clonotypes persist. To rule out contamination, replicate twin experiments were performed at different times with different library preparation protocols. What the research found in general, with its limitations: Invariant T cells such as MAIT and iNKT could partly confound zero-insertion analyses, although diverse VJ usage argued against such confounding for most clonotypes. Because the same donors could not be followed over many years, the conclusions relied on cross-sectional statistical analysis. Compared with coincidental sharing between unrelated individuals, out-of-frame TCR alpha sequences shared between twins showed an excess of sequences with low generation probability. Out-of-frame TCR alpha sharing in monozygotic twins was systematically underestimated by recombination models, whereas sharing between unrelated individuals was in agreement with the recombination models. The excess sharing between twins in beta out-of-frame sequences was weaker because fewer shared sequences reduced the signal-to-noise ratio. Fewer insertions were carried by abundant cord blood beta clonotypes; a weaker similar trend was observed in young adult naive repertoires, while no such trend was observed in memory repertoires.

The CDR3 sequence holds 12 residues, the cysteine and phenylalanine included. The CDR3 DNA has 36 bases and is translated from base 1. CDR1 and CDR2, per the germline V gene (reference sequence), are GTSNPN and SVGIG. The V and J ends are trimmed by 7 bases and 0 bases, leaving 9 bases between them. Library creation used 5' RACE. This sample was sequenced with an Illumina HiSeq 2000. Template switching introduced a universal primer binding site; the final cDNA contained a unique molecular identifier, enabling accurate counting of TCR cDNA molecules. Specific primers in the conserved constant-segment region were used to synthesize first-strand cDNA for the TCR alpha and beta chains. To control for contamination, every cDNA library was double barcoded, receiving both a SMART-Mk sample barcode and Illumina barcodes. TruSeq adapter sequences along with Illumina sample barcodes were introduced in two successive PCR steps. The Illumina HiSeq platform was used with custom primers to sequence TCR alpha and beta cDNA libraries. The paper's data handling went like this. Raw reads were processed with MiGEC to extract unique molecular identifiers, and MiXCR was used to determine CDR3 positions. For each individual, recombination models were inferred using an EM algorithm with the repgenHMM and IGoR tools. The analysis of shared clonotypes was done with the tcR package in R, with sharing normalized by the product of cloneset sizes. To study raw recombination without the effects of thymic and clonal selection, out-of-frame nonproductive sequences were analyzed. TCRdb reworked the public reads: Q25 trimming with fastp, MiXCR clone assembly, productive beta chains retained. Merged by CDR3 protein, the rows form single entries marked with the most common genes and DNA. The V and J calls and clone size are TCRdb's, not the authors'. Within this sample are 460,000 or so distinct CDR3 sequences, with 13% to 15% of them counted one time only. About 0.52% of the sample is taken by the ten largest.

Every donor was a healthy Caucasian. The twin cohort comprised three pairs of female monozygotic twins, all aged roughly 18 to 29 years. CD4+ and CD8+ T cell populations were isolated with positive isolation kits from Invitrogen. As concerns this clonotype: Its target antigen remains unknown. There are no base qualities to consult, and no much larger clone falls within one base.

The sample was also linked to a second study, of yellow fever vaccine responses in identical twins. As the second paper documents: The authors reported that the T cell response to vaccination in identical twins appeared partly convergent and partly personalized. In the study, vaccine-responding T cell clones were precisely tracked in identical twins.

What was sequenced was CD4+ T cells sorted from blood. The sequence derives from a woman younger than 30 in good health. The chain uses TRBV30 and TRBJ1-1; the D gene is possibly TRBD1, with 6 bases matching. The CDR3 here reads CAYGQLNTEAFF. The nucleotide sequence reads TGTGCCTACGGACAGTTGAACACTGAAGCTTTCTTT.